Shown below are 29 T cell receptor beta chains from a single sample sequenced in a study of PD-1 blockade in mismatch repair-deficient tumors. Data came from immunoSEQ multiplex PCR; TCRdb stores just in-frame clones and leaves some out. Of around 100,000 clones listed, 60% to 85% are singletons. The sample was peripheral blood, taken around 60 weeks after starting pembrolizumab. These receptors were collected from an adult with mismatch repair-deficient cancer.

Notes on this clone: Different DNA sequences within this sample yield the same CDR3. The chain has TRBV11-2 and TRBJ2-1; D gene uncertain. Per germline, CDR1 SGHAT and CDR2 FQNNGV. The CDR3 has 13 residues. V was clipped by 1 base and J by 5 bases, with 6 bases between them. CDR3 loop: CASSLGQNNEQFF. The DNA of the CDR3 is TGTGCCAGCAGCTTAGGGCAGAACAATGAGCAGTTCTTC.

V gene TRBV4-3 combines with J gene TRBJ2-1, with 7 bases fitting TRBD2. The CDR3 extends over 12 amino acids. CDR1 and CDR2 (germline): LGHNA, YSLEER. The V and J ends lost 4 bases and 8 bases, in that order; junction bases with no gene match: 2. The DNA of the CDR3 is TGCGCCAGCAGCCCTAGCGGTCATGAGCAGTTCTTC. Amino acids: CASSPSGHEQFF.

CDR3 sequence: CASSYRATGELFF. Here the CDR3 DNA reads TGTGCCAGCAGTTACAGGGCCACCGGGGAGCTGTTTTTT. V usage is TRBV6-5 and J usage is TRBJ2-2; D gene ambiguous. Trimming pared 2 bases from V and 4 bases from J, leaving 5 bases between. Germline CDR1 and CDR2: MNHEY and SVGAGI. CDR3 length: 13 amino acids.

This chain links TRBV19 with TRBJ2-3, with TRBD2 matching over 8 bases. The trim removed 4 bases at V and 0 bases at J, leaving 12 bases unmatched. The germline V gene encodes CDR1 LNHDA and CDR2 SQIVND (reference sequence). This CDR3 has 18 residues. The CDR3 protein is CASSTRTSGSRSTDTQYF. CDR3 coding DNA: TGTGCCAGTAGTACCCGAACTAGCGGCTCCAGAAGCACAGATACGCAGTATTTT.

The chain joins TRBV19 to TRBJ2-7, with 9 nucleotides matching TRBD2. Germline loops: CDR1 LNHDA, CDR2 SQIVND (reference sequence). The length of the CDR3 is 15 residues. Trimming removed 1 base from V and 6 bases from J; junction bases left unmatched: 7. CDR3 in DNA: TGTGCCAGTAGTATAGTTGATAGCGGGAGTCTCGAGCAGTACTTC. Its protein product is CASSIVDSGSLEQYF.

This clone has more than one count but fewer than ten. The chain uses TRBV12-5 and TRBJ1-1, with 7 bases that match TRBD1. The germline CDR1 and CDR2 sequences are LGHNT and FRNRAP. The CDR3 contains 14 residues. Trimming removed 6 bases from V and 0 bases from J; junction bases left unmatched: 4. For the CDR3, the DNA is TGTGCTAGTGGGCAGGGGGTCATGAACACTGAAGCTTTCTTT. As protein: CASGQGVMNTEAFF.

The J gene is TRBJ1-1, the V gene TRBV29-1; tentative D call: TRBD1 (5 bases). V was trimmed by 7 bases and J by 1 base, leaving 16 bases between them. The CDR3 consists of 14 residues. Per the germline V gene, CDR1 is SQVTM and CDR2 is ANQGSEA. CDR3 region: CSAITSGRNTEAFF. The CDR3 DNA reads TGCAGCGCTATTACCTCAGGGAGGAACACTGAAGCTTTCTTT.

There are a few counts of this clone. This rearrangement joins TRBV5-1 to TRBJ1-1; D perhaps matches TRBD1 (6 bases). CDR1 and CDR2 (germline): SGHRS, YFSETQ. The CDR3 is made up of 14 amino acids. V was shortened by 5 bases and J by 1 base, with 12 bases between the two germline ends. This chain's CDR3 is CASSSQGPNTEAFF. As DNA, the CDR3 is TGCGCCAGCAGTTCCCAGGGGCCGAACACTGAAGCTTTCTTT.

The chain has TRBV19 and TRBJ1-4; D may be TRBD1 (5 bases). The CDR3 has 15 amino acids. Between the trimmed V and J ends, which lost 8 bases and 4 bases, there was a span of 17 bases. CDR1 LNHDA and CDR2 SQIVND come from the germline V gene (reference sequence). The CDR3 protein is CASSGRGLGNEKLFF. DNA for the CDR3: TGTGCCAGTTCGGGGAGGGGTTTAGGTAATGAAAAACTGTTTTTT.

The gene calls are TRBV13 and TRBJ2-7, with 13 nucleotides matching TRBD2. The CDR3 totals 17 residues. Germline values: CDR1 PRHDT, CDR2 FYEKMQ (reference sequence). The V gene end was trimmed by 0 bases and the J gene end by 0 bases; junction bases not matched to a gene: 2. The CDR3 loop reads CASSLGTSGRSSYEQYF. CDR3 nucleotide sequence: TGTGCCAGCAGCTTAGGGACTAGCGGGAGGAGCTCCTACGAGCAGTACTTC.

V gene TRBV7-6 combines with J gene TRBJ2-3; D gene uncertain. CDR1 is SGHVS and CDR2 is FNYEAQ in the germline V gene. The CDR3 is 12 residues long. V lost 4 bases, J lost 2 bases, and 4 bases lay in between. The CDR3 loop reads CASSSATDTQYF. CDR3 sequence (DNA): TGTGCCAGCAGCTCCGCCACAGATACGCAGTATTTT.

The chain joins TRBV28 to TRBJ1-1, with a tentative D call TRBD1 (6 bases). From germline, CDR1 is MDHEN and CDR2 SYDVKM. The ends were cut back, 10 bases at V and 1 base at J, with 16 bases in the middle. The CDR3 has 14 residues. CDR3 DNA: TGTGCCACCAGGGGCCGTCCTCCGAACACTGAAGCTTTCTTT. Translation gives CATRGRPPNTEAFF.

The V and J genes are TRBV7-3 and TRBJ2-1, with TRBD2 matching 10 bases. Germline V lookup: CDR1 SGHTA, CDR2 FQGTGA. The CDR3 length is 18 residues. V was clipped by 5 bases and J by 1 base; unmatched bases: 11. The CDR3 coding sequence is TGTGCCAGCAGCCTGGGGGCTAGCGGGAGAGGGTCCTACAATGAGCAGTTCTTC. Translating gives CASSLGASGRGSYNEQFF.

The rearrangement uses TRBV11-2 and TRBJ2-7; D remains unclear. The CDR3 contains 14 residues. The V gene lost 4 bases and the J gene lost 6 bases, with 16 bases spanning the gap. Per germline, CDR1 SGHAT and CDR2 FQNNGV. The CDR3 DNA is TGTGCCAGCAGCTCGGACCTCCACGTGGTCGAGCAGTACTTC. Its translation: CASSSDLHVVEQYF.

The sample holds one count of this clone. This chain links TRBV7-9 with TRBJ2-3; TRBD1 might be the D (6 bases). V dropped 8 bases and J dropped 2 bases, with 11 bases sitting between them. CDR3 length equals 13 residues. Germline CDR1 SEHNR, CDR2 FQNEAQ (reference sequence). The CDR3 is CASPRTDTDTQYF. DNA of the CDR3: TGTGCCAGCCCTCGGACAGACACAGATACGCAGTATTTT. Combining the CDR3 with reference TRBV7-9 and TRBJ2-3 gives the whole variable domain DTGVSQNPRHKITKRGQNVTFRCDPISEHNRLYWYRQTLGQGPEFLTYFQNEAQLEKSRLLSDRFSAERPKGSFSTLEIQRTEQGDSAMYLCASPRTDTDTQYFGPGTRLTVL.

The chain is built from TRBV21-1 and TRBJ2-7. TRBV21-1 is tagged as a pseudogene. This CDR3 region has 14 residues. This CDR3 is CASRPSPVDYEQYF. The CDR3 bases are TGTGCCAGCCGGCCCAGCCCCGTGGATTACGAGCAGTACTTC.

The chain carries TRBV7-9 and TRBJ1-3; tentatively, D is TRBD1 (6 bases). Germline V gives CDR1 SEHNR, CDR2 FQNEAQ (reference sequence). V was clipped by 10 bases and J by 4 bases, with 17 bases between them. The CDR3 contains 14 residues. CDR3 region: CATGRGPSGNTIYF. CDR3 coding DNA: TGTGCCACGGGACGGGGGCCTTCAGGAAACACCATATATTTT.

The chain joins TRBV27 to TRBJ1-5; 9 bases align to TRBD1. There are 14 residues in the CDR3. Trimming removed 4 bases from V and 7 bases from J; junction bases left unmatched: 5. The germline gives CDR1 MNHEY, CDR2 SMNVEV (reference sequence). The CDR3 sequence is CASSWRTGDQPQHF. The CDR3 nucleotides are TGTGCCAGCAGTTGGCGGACAGGGGACCAGCCCCAGCATTTT.

The rearrangement joins TRBV9 to TRBJ2-6; TRBD1 or TRBD2 may be the D gene (5 bases each). Germline V gene lookup returns CDR1 SGDLS and CDR2 YYNGEE. Trimming took off 2 bases at V and 0 bases at J, with 18 bases between the two ends. The CDR3 extends over 19 amino acids. The CDR3 DNA reads TGTGCCAGCAGCGTCGTCGGGGACCCAAACCGCTCTGGGGCCAACGTCCTGACTTTC. Its protein product is CASSVVGDPNRSGANVLTF.

The chain carries TRBV15 and TRBJ2-3, with 10 positions matching TRBD2. Germline V gene lookup returns CDR1 LNHNV and CDR2 YYDKDF (reference sequence). V gave up 1 base and J gave up 3 bases; unmatched junction bases: 7. This CDR3 has 17 amino acids. The CDR3 coding sequence is TGTGCCACCAGCAGAGCCCTAGCGGGAGAGACTACAGATACGCAGTATTTT. This sequence encodes CATSRALAGETTDTQYF.

This clone was counted a few times. V gene TRBV10-3 combines with J gene TRBJ1-2, with TRBD1 as a possible D gene (6 bases). Germline assignment: CDR1 ENHRY and CDR2 SYGVKD. V lost 2 bases, J lost 2 bases, and 9 bases lay in between. The CDR3 length is 14 residues. The CDR3: CAISERTENYGYTF. CDR3 DNA: TGTGCCATCAGTGAGAGGACAGAGAACTATGGCTACACCTTC.

The chain links TRBV5-1 to TRBJ1-5, with 7 bases fitting TRBD1. CDR1 and CDR2 (germline): SGHRS, YFSETQ. The CDR3 contains 14 residues. V lost 0 bases, J lost 7 bases, and 4 bases stayed unmatched. The CDR3 nucleotides read TGCGCCAGCAGCTTGGGGGACAGCATGCAGCCCCAGCATTTT. This translates into CASSLGDSMQPQHF.

This sequence joins TRBV7-3 and TRBJ2-1, with D uncertain. Germline assignment: CDR1 SGHTA and CDR2 FQGTGA. Trimming removed 1 base from V and 5 bases from J, with 6 bases in between. This CDR3 region has 13 residues. The CDR3 nucleotides read TGTGCCAGCAGCTTAAAACTCCACAATGAGCAGTTCTTC. It translates to CASSLKLHNEQFF.

The rearrangement joins TRBV9 to TRBJ2-3, with unresolved D. V was cut by 3 bases and J by 1 base, with 18 bases left in between. Per germline, CDR1 SGDLS and CDR2 YYNGEE. This CDR3 has 17 amino acids. CDR3 loop: CASSDQAKHWGTDTQYF. The CDR3 nucleotides read TGTGCCAGCAGCGATCAAGCGAAGCATTGGGGCACAGATACGCAGTATTTT.

J is TRBJ2-2 and V is TRBV4-2, with unresolved D. Germline-derived CDR1 and CDR2 are LGHNA and YNFKEQ. Trimming took 8 bases from V and 4 from J, leaving 14 bases between them. The length of the CDR3 is 14 residues. CDR3 coding DNA: TGTGCCAGCGGGTGGAAAGCCTCCACCGGGGAGCTGTTTTTT. Translating it yields CASGWKASTGELFF.

This chain joins TRBV27 and TRBJ1-2; the D is unclear. The germline gives CDR1 MNHEY, CDR2 SMNVEV (reference sequence). The germline V and J ends were trimmed by 3 bases and 1 base, with 15 bases remaining between them. CDR3 size: 16 residues. The CDR3 nucleotides read TGTGCCAGCAGTTTTGGGCTAAGTCTACATAACTATGGCTACACCTTC. It yields the protein CASSFGLSLHNYGYTF.

This chain uses TRBV5-1 with TRBJ2-3; D gene uncertain. The CDR3 has 14 residues. V gave up 1 base and J gave up 4 bases, with 10 bases separating them. Germline V lookup: CDR1 SGHRS, CDR2 YFSETQ. The CDR3 sequence is CASSLNPMADTQYF. The CDR3 nucleotides are TGCGCCAGCAGCTTGAATCCTATGGCAGATACGCAGTATTTT.

The genes are TRBV5-4 and TRBJ2-7; 9 bases are shared with TRBD2. The trim removed 3 bases at V and 2 bases at J, leaving 3 bases unmatched. The CDR3 sequence is 14 residues long. CDR1 SGHNT and CDR2 YYREEE come from the germline V gene (reference sequence). In DNA form, the CDR3 reads TGTGCCAGCAGCTCCGGACTAGCGACCTACGAGCAGTACTTC. It specifies CASSSGLATYEQYF.

This chain joins TRBV4-1 and TRBJ2-1, with unresolved D. Germline V lookup: CDR1 MGHRA, CDR2 YSYEKL. The length of the CDR3 is 13 residues. The ends were cut back, 4 bases at V and 8 bases at J, with 12 bases in the middle. The CDR3, as DNA: TGCGCCAGCAGCCTACCCCCTGGGGATGAGCAGTTCTTC. Its protein product is CASSLPPGDEQFF.